The 32 T cell receptor beta chains below were found in one sample sequenced in a study of T-cell memory formation after mild COVID-19. TCRdb processed the 5' RACE reads anew with MiXCR; each CDR3 protein has one entry. This sample yields 90,000 to 120,000 distinct CDR3 sequences, of which 15% to 20% are seen a single time; roughly 5.5% belongs to the top ten. The sequenced sample was PBMCs or a T cell subset sorted from them (not recorded which). The receptor set was obtained from a man between 18 and 29 years old who had mild COVID-19 (a few samples of this study predate the infection). Cell type and time point are not known.

The chain carries TRBV5-1 and TRBJ1-6; D perhaps matches TRBD1 (5 bases). From germline, CDR1 is SGHRS and CDR2 YFSETQ. The germline V and J ends were trimmed by 4 bases and 8 bases, with 16 bases remaining between them. The CDR3 has 15 residues. This CDR3 reads CASSPGGAVDSPLHF. CDR3 sequence (DNA): TGCGCCAGCAGCCCCGGTGGGGCGGTAGATTCACCCCTCCACTTT.

The chain combines TRBV7-8 with TRBJ1-3, with 7 nucleotides matching TRBD1. Per germline, CDR1 SGHVS and CDR2 FQNEAQ. Trimming cost V 1 base and J 0 bases; bases outside gene matches: 3. The CDR3 covers 16 residues. The CDR3 DNA follows: TGTGCCAGCAGCTTAGGGACAGGAGCCTCTGGAAACACCATATATTTT. Amino acid sequence: CASSLGTGASGNTIYF.

CDR3 in DNA: TGTGCCAGCAGCTTAGGTGAGGCTCGGAATGAAAAACTGTTTTTT. Encoded protein: CASSLGEARNEKLFF. J is TRBJ1-4 and V is TRBV7-9; D ambiguous. CDR1 is SEHNR, CDR2 FQNEAQ, per germline (reference sequence). Between the trimmed V and J ends, which lost 1 base and 5 bases, there was a span of 11 bases. The length of the CDR3 is 15 residues. Drawing the rest from reference TRBV7-9 and TRBJ1-4, the complete variable domain is DTGVSQNPRHKITKRGQNVTFRCDPISEHNRLYWYRQTLGQGPEFLTYFQNEAQLEKSRLLSDRFSAERPKGSFSTLEIQRTEQGDSAMYLCASSLGEARNEKLFFGSGTQLSVL.

The rearrangement joins TRBV12-3 or TRBV12-4 to TRBJ2-5, with 10 bases fitting TRBD1. The CDR3 is 12 residues long. Trimming took 6 bases from V and 5 from J; bases not matched to a gene: 0. The CDR3: CASRGQGETQYF. The CDR3 DNA sequence: TGTGCCAGCAGGGGACAGGGGGAGACCCAGTACTTC.

V gene TRBV12-3 or TRBV12-4 combines with J gene TRBJ2-5; a possible D gene is TRBD2 (7 bases). The ends were cut back, 4 bases at V and 2 bases at J, with 14 bases in the middle. The CDR3 spans 15 residues. CDR3 in DNA: TGTGCCAGCAGTTCGTCCGGGGGGCCTCAAGAGACCCAGTACTTC. This codes for CASSSSGGPQETQYF.

There are a few counts of this clonotype. The rearrangement uses TRBV4-3 and TRBJ2-3; no definite D call. Germline V gene sequence: CDR1 LGHNA, CDR2 YSLEER. The CDR3 contains 19 residues. The V end lost 0 bases, the J end lost 0 bases, and 19 bases lay between the germline ends. CDR3 nucleotides: TGCGCCAGCAGCCAAGATCTGATTAACTACCATTCTAGCACAGATACGCAGTATTTT. It encodes CASSQDLINYHSSTDTQYF.

The table lists this clonotype with a few counts. The V call is TRBV6-1, the J call TRBJ1-1; 11 bases are a match to TRBD1. The CDR3 extends over 15 amino acids. Germline CDR1 reads MNHNS; CDR2 reads SASEGT. Trimming removed 7 bases from V and 1 base from J; junction bases left unmatched: 5. The DNA for the CDR3 is TGTGCCAGCACAAGGACAGGGGGCACGAACACTGAAGCTTTCTTT. This encodes CASTRTGGTNTEAFF.

The V gene is TRBV29-1, the J gene TRBJ1-5; 10 bases line up with TRBD1. This CDR3 spans 13 amino acids. V gave up 6 bases and J gave up 5 bases; unmatched junction bases: 4. Germline values: CDR1 SQVTM, CDR2 ANQGSEA. The CDR3 loop is CSVVTGGYQPQHF. The CDR3 region has the DNA TGCAGCGTAGTGACAGGGGGCTATCAGCCCCAGCATTTT.

The chain employs TRBV7-2 and TRBJ2-3, with D unresolved. Germline V gives CDR1 SGHTA, CDR2 FQGNSA. The CDR3 is 13 amino acids. Trimming took 3 bases from V and 2 from J, leaving 6 bases between them. In nucleotides, the CDR3 is TGTGCCAGCAGCTTCGGCAACACAGATACGCAGTATTTT. It yields the protein CASSFGNTDTQYF.

This clonotype showed up just a few times. The V call is TRBV7-9, the J call TRBJ2-6; possible D gene TRBD1, 7 bases. The V gene lost 4 bases and the J gene lost 4 bases, with 11 bases spanning the gap. The CDR3 covers 15 residues. Germline V gene lookup returns CDR1 SEHNR and CDR2 FQNEAQ (reference sequence). Written as DNA, the CDR3 is TGTGCCAGCAGCTCCCAGGGGGGAGGGGCCAACGTCCTGACTTTC. It codes for CASSSQGGGANVLTF.

This clonotype has just a few counts. The V and J genes are TRBV5-6 and TRBJ2-2; weak D call: TRBD1 (5 bases). CDR1 SGHDT and CDR2 YYEEEE come from the germline V gene. CDR3 length: 16 residues. Trimming left V 0 bases short and J 2 bases short, with 11 bases between. The CDR3 loop reads CASSLGMGRNTGELFF. The CDR3 DNA follows: TGTGCCAGCAGCTTGGGTATGGGGCGCAACACCGGGGAGCTGTTTTTT.

This clonotype occurred a few times. CDR3 amino acids: CASSQDPGVGRDSYEQYV. In DNA form, the CDR3 reads TGCGCCAGCAGCCAAGATCCCGGCGTGGGCAGGGACTCCTACGAGCAGTACGTC. The J gene is TRBJ2-7, the V gene TRBV4-3; possible D gene TRBD1, 5 bases. The germline CDR1 and CDR2 sequences are LGHNA and YSLEER. V was cut by 0 bases and J by 0 bases, with 18 bases left in between. This CDR3 spans 18 amino acids.

The chain is built from TRBV20-1 and TRBJ2-3; possible D gene TRBD2, 5 bases. This CDR3 is built from 14 residues. CDR1 and CDR2 (germline): DFQATT, SNEGSKA (reference sequence). V lost 5 bases, J lost 5 bases, and 17 bases lay in between. CDR3 sequence: CSAPQRSSEDTQYF. CDR3 bases: TGCAGTGCTCCCCAGCGGTCCTCGGAAGATACGCAGTATTTT.

The chain uses TRBV4-3 and TRBJ2-2; 9 positions agree with TRBD1. V lost 4 bases and J lost 0; bases outside the gene matches: 3. The length of the CDR3 is 16 residues. The germline gives CDR1 LGHNA, CDR2 YSLEER. The CDR3 DNA follows: TGCGCCAGCAGCCGAACAGGGGGCCCGAACACCGGGGAGCTGTTTTTT. Amino acid sequence: CASSRTGGPNTGELFF.

This clonotype was seen more than once but under ten times. The chain joins TRBV4-2 to TRBJ1-1; the match to TRBD1 covers 8 bases. In germline, CDR1 is LGHNA, CDR2 YNFKEQ. After removal of 2 bases from V and 6 bases from J, the junction contained 8 bases not matched to a gene. The CDR3 runs 15 residues. The CDR3 spells CASSQTSGGRAEAFF. The DNA for the CDR3 is TGTGCCAGCAGCCAAACTTCAGGGGGCCGGGCTGAAGCTTTCTTT.

V and J are TRBV18 and TRBJ2-3; D may be TRBD1 (5 bases). The V and J ends lost 1 base and 4 bases respectively, with 12 bases between them. The CDR3 totals 15 residues. CDR1 KGHSH and CDR2 LQKENI come from the germline V gene. CDR3: CASSPLGQVPDTQYF. The CDR3 DNA reads as TGTGCCAGCTCACCACTGGGGCAGGTCCCAGATACGCAGTATTTT. The entire variable domain, with the rest obtained from reference TRBV18 and TRBJ2-3, is as follows: NAGVMQNPRHLVRRRGQEARLRCSPMKGHSHVYWYRQLPEEGLKFMVYLQKENIIDESGMPKERFSAEFPKEGPSILRIQQVVRGDSAAYFCASSPLGQVPDTQYFGPGTRLTVL.

The gene calls are TRBV6-5 and TRBJ1-5; D perhaps matches TRBD1 (5 bases). Deletions cut 6 bases from V and 3 bases from J, with 18 bases between. The V gene's germline CDR1 is MNHEY and CDR2 SVGAGI. The CDR3 totals 16 residues. CDR3 DNA sequence: TGTGCCAGCAGCCAAAACGGGGCGGGATACAATCAGCCCCAGCATTTT. Translation: CASSQNGAGYNQPQHF.

The J gene is TRBJ1-4, the V gene TRBV5-1; D is perhaps TRBD1 (5 bases). The germline gives CDR1 SGHRS, CDR2 YFSETQ. With 4 bases removed from V and 7 bases from J, the gap between germline ends came to 20 bases. The CDR3 totals 16 residues. The CDR3 reads CASSTSGTATGEKLFF. The DNA of the CDR3 is TGCGCCAGCAGCACCTCCGGGACGGCAACGGGTGAAAAACTGTTTTTT.

The chain couples TRBV9 to TRBJ1-6; D is unclear. V lost 5 bases to trimming and J lost 5 bases, with 11 bases between them. In germline, CDR1 is SGDLS, CDR2 YYNGEE. The CDR3 totals 14 residues. CDR3 bases: TGTGCCAGCAGGTCCGGGCTGAATAATTCACCCCTCCACTTT. Its protein is CASRSGLNNSPLHF.

The V call is TRBV5-1, the J call TRBJ1-2; 7 bases line up with TRBD1. Germline V gene sequence: CDR1 SGHRS, CDR2 YFSETQ. Unmatched junction bases numbered 12, after V lost 5 bases and J lost 5 bases. The CDR3 is made up of 15 amino acids. This CDR3 is CASSLTGTQSYGYTF. The CDR3 coding sequence is TGCGCCAGCAGTTTGACAGGGACACAATCGTATGGCTACACCTTC.

This clonotype has a handful of counts. V usage is TRBV6-5 and J usage is TRBJ1-5, with D possibly TRBD1 on 6 matching bases. V lost 4 bases, J lost 3 bases, and 13 bases lay in between. Germline CDR1 MNHEY, CDR2 SVGAGI. The CDR3 contains 15 residues. The CDR3 sequence: CASSSLGGPNQPQHF. CDR3 in DNA: TGTGCCAGCAGTTCCCTAGGGGGACCCAATCAGCCCCAGCATTTT.

This clonotype was detected a few times. The chain couples TRBV7-2 to TRBJ1-4; TRBD1 is a possible D gene (5 bases). Germline CDR1 is SGHTA and CDR2 is FQGNSA. This CDR3 has 18 amino acids. Trimming stripped 0 bases from V and 0 bases from J, with 14 bases between. The CDR3 region is CASSLALDSFATNEKLFF. CDR3 nucleotides: TGTGCCAGCAGCTTAGCCCTAGACAGTTTTGCAACTAATGAAAAACTGTTTTTT.

The chain couples TRBV5-1 to TRBJ2-3, with 7 positions matching TRBD1. Germline values: CDR1 SGHRS, CDR2 YFSETQ. CDR3 length: 15 residues. V was pared by 1 base and J by 5 bases, with 7 bases of the junction left unmatched. The CDR3 DNA is TGCGCCAGCAGCTTGCCGAGGGACAGCCTAGATACGCAGTATTTT. It codes for CASSLPRDSLDTQYF.

This clonotype was detected only a few times. The rearrangement joins TRBV4-1 to TRBJ2-3, with TRBD2 matching 10 bases. This CDR3 comprises 15 residues. Germline loops: CDR1 MGHRA, CDR2 YSYEKL. Unmatched junction bases numbered 5, after V lost 4 bases and J lost 4 bases. The CDR3 coding sequence is TGCGCCAGCAGCCTAAGACTAGCGGGCTCAGATACGCAGTATTTT. Translating gives CASSLRLAGSDTQYF.

The rearrangement joins TRBV7-2 to TRBJ1-2, with D tentatively TRBD1 (5 bases). The germline V gene encodes CDR1 SGHTA and CDR2 FQGNSA. V lost 6 bases to trimming and J lost 7 bases, with 21 bases between them. The CDR3 sequence is 15 residues long. Here the CDR3 DNA reads TGTGCCAGCAGAGAGGGGTGGGCGGACTTGAGTGGCTACACCTTC. Translation gives CASREGWADLSGYTF.

This sequence joins TRBV9 and TRBJ2-1, with TRBD2 identical over 8 bases. Trimming cost V 0 bases and J 7 bases; bases outside gene matches: 9. Germline V lookup: CDR1 SGDLS, CDR2 YYNGEE. The CDR3 totals 16 residues. The CDR3 DNA sequence: TGTGCCAGCAGCGTAGCGGGGGGGCCTATTGGAAATGAGCAGTTCTTC. It encodes CASSVAGGPIGNEQFF.

This chain uses TRBV4-1 with TRBJ2-7; D tentatively fits TRBD1 or TRBD2 (5 bases each). The CDR3 length is 16 residues. Trimming left V 2 bases short and J 4 bases short, with 18 bases between. Germline CDR1 is MGHRA and CDR2 is YSYEKL. CDR3 in amino acids: CASSQYYNGREYEQYF. The CDR3, as DNA: TGCGCCAGCAGCCAATATTACAACGGCAGGGAGTACGAGCAGTACTTC.

This clonotype was seen more than once but under ten times. The CDR3 sequence is CASRDSRYEQYV. For the CDR3, the DNA is TGTGCCAGTAGGGACAGCCGTTACGAGCAGTACGTC. This chain links TRBV6-5 with TRBJ2-7; 7 nucleotides align to TRBD1. The germline gives CDR1 MNHEY, CDR2 SVGAGI. The CDR3 extends over 12 amino acids. After removal of 9 bases from V and 4 bases from J, the junction contained 6 bases not matched to a gene.

The chain combines TRBV6-6 with TRBJ1-2, with D perhaps TRBD1 (6 bases). Germline-derived CDR1 and CDR2 are MNHNY and SVGAGI (reference sequence). V was pared by 6 bases and J by 7 bases, with 12 bases between. There are 12 residues in the CDR3. The CDR3: CASSPAGAGYTF. The CDR3, as DNA: TGTGCCAGCAGCCCAGCAGGGGCTGGCTACACCTTC.

This clonotype was seen a handful of times. The V call is TRBV5-4, the J call TRBJ2-3; the D gene is possibly TRBD2 (7 bases). This CDR3 is built from 16 residues. V was trimmed by 4 bases and J by 6 bases, leaving 21 bases between them. Germline CDR1 reads SGHNT; CDR2 reads YYREEE (reference sequence). CDR3 residues: CASSLGGAGVFDTQYF. In nucleotides, the CDR3 is TGTGCCAGCAGCCTAGGGGGTGCGGGGGTTTTTGATACGCAGTATTTT.

This clonotype has only a few counts. The rearrangement joins TRBV7-3 to TRBJ2-3; TRBD2 agrees at 12 bases. V shed 5 bases, J shed 5 bases, and the junction held 5 bases outside the gene matches. The CDR3 has 15 residues. The germline CDR1 and CDR2 sequences are SGHTA and FQGTGA. CDR3 sequence (DNA): TGTGCCAGCAGCCGCGGACTAGCGGGGCTAGATACGCAGTATTTT. Translation: CASSRGLAGLDTQYF. Supplemented by reference TRBV7-3 and TRBJ2-3, the full variable domain reads GAGVSQTPSNKVTEKGKYVELRCDPISGHTALYWYRQSLGQGPEFLIYFQGTGAADDSGLPNDRFFAVRPEGSVSTLKIQRTERGDSAVYLCASSRGLAGLDTQYFGPGTRLTVL.

This clonotype was found a few times. This chain links TRBV7-3 with TRBJ2-2; TRBD1 aligns across 11 bases. Germline CDR1 SGHTA, CDR2 FQGTGA. There are 16 residues in the CDR3. V was pared by 3 bases and J by 7 bases, with 7 bases of the junction left unmatched. CDR3 DNA sequence: TGTGCCAGCAGCTTCGGGGGGACAGGGGGTGACGGGGAGCTGTTTTTT. The encoded protein is CASSFGGTGGDGELFF.